The sequence of this T cell receptor (beta chain) was determined in a study of T cell responses to AZD1222 COVID-19 vaccine. The CDR3 totals 12 residues. Germline loops: CDR1 GTSNPN, CDR2 SVGIG (reference sequence). Trimming shortened V by 4 bases and J by 0 bases, and 6 bases separated the two germline ends. Sequencing was performed with immunoSEQ multiplex PCR; in TCRdb, only in-frame clones are kept and a portion is missing. Of some 110,000 clones in the sample, more than 70% were seen once. Study-wide findings and caveats: Seropositive status at baseline applied to only a handful of AZD1222 recipients.

For this clone: The antigen is unknown.

The chain joins TRBV30 to TRBJ1-1; D is unclear. The starting material was peripheral blood, obtained 28 days after the second AZD1222 dose. The sequence derives from an adult who received the AZD1222 COVID-19 vaccine. CDR3: CAWTKMNTEAFF. The CDR3 DNA reads as TGTGCCTGGACTAAAATGAACACTGAAGCTTTCTTT. Complete variable domain (other parts from reference TRBV30 and TRBJ1-1): SQTIHQWPATLVQPVGSPLSLECTVEGTSNPNLYWYRQAAGRGLQLLFYSVGIGQISSEVPQNLSASRPQDRQFILSSKKLLLSDSGFYLCAWTKMNTEAFFGQGTRLTVV.